The next 29 T cell receptor beta chains were all read from a single sample in a study of T-cell memory formation after mild COVID-19. TCRdb recomputed calls from the 5' RACE reads with MiXCR, one row per CDR3 protein. This sample has more than 350,000 distinct CDR3 sequences; roughly 21% occur once, and the top ten carry roughly an eighth. Sequenced input: PBMCs or a T cell subset sorted from them (not recorded which). Receptors were obtained from an adult woman who had mild COVID-19 (a few samples of this study predate the infection). Cell type and time point are not known.

The J gene is TRBJ2-3, the V gene TRBV9; the D is unclear. The CDR3 loop spans 14 amino acids. Deletions cut 0 bases from V and 4 bases from J, with 9 bases between. Germline assignment: CDR1 SGDLS and CDR2 YYNGEE. The CDR3 is CASSVGPAPDTQYF. As DNA, the CDR3 is TGTGCCAGCAGCGTAGGACCGGCCCCAGATACGCAGTATTTT.

The chain is built from TRBV5-1 and TRBJ2-4; tentative D call: TRBD2 (7 bases). Germline V gene data show CDR1 as SGHRS and CDR2 as YFSETQ. The CDR3 runs to 14 residues. Trimming removed 2 bases from V and 8 bases from J, with 14 bases in between. CDR3 loop: CASSFRGAEDIQYF. The CDR3 DNA follows: TGCGCCAGCAGCTTTCGGGGGGCGGAGGACATTCAGTACTTC.

This clonotype was observed a handful of times. The J gene is TRBJ2-3, the V gene TRBV6-1, with TRBD1 matching over 9 bases. Germline CDR1 reads MNHNS; CDR2 reads SASEGT. CDR3 length: 15 residues. J gave up 2 bases and V 8 bases, and 8 bases lay outside the gene matches. The chain's CDR3 is CASRRDRAVTDTQYF. For the CDR3, the DNA is TGTGCCAGCCGGAGGGACAGGGCGGTCACAGATACGCAGTATTTT.

The rearrangement uses TRBV15 and TRBJ2-7, with D unresolved. Germline values: CDR1 LNHNV, CDR2 YYDKDF (reference sequence). The V and J ends lost 5 bases and 0 bases respectively, with 20 bases between them. The CDR3 is 17 residues long. The CDR3 DNA reads TGTGCCACCAGCTCCCGCACGTCCCGGGCAAGCTCCTACGAGCAGTACTTC. Translated, it gives CATSSRTSRASSYEQYF.

The CDR3 coding sequence is TGTGCCAGCAGCCCACCCGACCTGACCCCGCTCTACGAGCAGTACTTC. It specifies CASSPPDLTPLYEQYF. V usage is TRBV9 and J usage is TRBJ2-7; no firm D call. CDR3 size: 16 residues. V lost 4 bases and J lost 3, with 20 bases in between. CDR1 is SGDLS and CDR2 is YYNGEE in the germline V gene.

The table lists this clonotype with a few counts. The V gene is TRBV7-6, the J gene TRBJ2-3, with 8 bases that match TRBD2. The V and J ends lost 0 bases and 5 bases, in that order; junction bases with no gene match: 7. CDR3 size: 16 residues. Per germline, CDR1 SGHVS and CDR2 FNYEAQ. The CDR3 nucleotides read TGTGCCAGCAGCTTAGCGCGGAGCGGGAGAAGAGATACGCAGTATTTT. Its translation: CASSLARSGRRDTQYF.

The chain uses TRBV12-3 or TRBV12-4 and TRBJ1-2, with 9 bases aligning to TRBD1. The CDR3 extends over 14 amino acids. V dropped 6 bases and J dropped 4; count of bases not matched to a gene: 6. The CDR3 loop is CASRSGTGPYGYTF. The CDR3 DNA follows: TGTGCCAGCAGGTCCGGGACAGGGCCCTATGGCTACACCTTC.

This chain uses TRBV7-2 with TRBJ1-1; 7 bases fit TRBD1. CDR3 length: 14 amino acids. The germline V gene encodes CDR1 SGHTA and CDR2 FQGNSA. After removal of 4 bases from V and 1 base from J, the junction contained 3 bases not matched to a gene. The CDR3 sequence: CASSSQGGNTEAFF. The CDR3 nucleotides are TGTGCCAGCAGCTCCCAGGGGGGGAACACTGAAGCTTTCTTT.

This clonotype occurred a few times. The CDR3 nucleotides are TGTGCCACCGTCCCCGGGACAGCCCACAATGAGCAGTTCTTC. Residues: CATVPGTAHNEQFF. This chain joins TRBV28 and TRBJ2-1, with 7 bases identical to TRBD1. This CDR3 is 14 amino acids long. The V segment lost 10 bases and the J segment 5 bases; nucleotides outside the gene matches: 11. Germline CDR1 is MDHEN and CDR2 is SYDVKM.

This clonotype was observed a few times. The chain is built from TRBV25-1 and TRBJ2-7, with 7 bases lining up with TRBD1. Germline CDR1 MGHDK, CDR2 SYGVNS. This CDR3 has 16 amino acids. Trimming at V came to 4 bases and at J to 0 bases, leaving 9 bases not matched to a gene. CDR3 sequence (DNA): TGTGCCAGCAGTGGGCTGACAGGGAAAATCTCCTACGAGCAGTACTTC. The encoded protein is CASSGLTGKISYEQYF.

V gene TRBV13 combines with J gene TRBJ1-1; the D is unclear. CDR3 length equals 11 residues. Germline CDR1 reads PRHDT; CDR2 reads FYEKMQ (reference sequence). V lost 1 base and J 7 bases, leaving 4 bases between the germline ends. The CDR3 DNA is TGTGCCAGCAGCTTAGCAAATGAAGCTTTCTTT. This gives the protein CASSLANEAFF. Full variable domain (rest looked up from reference TRBV13 and TRBJ1-1): AAGVIQSPRHLIKEKRETATLKCYPIPRHDTVYWYQQGPGQDPQFLISFYEKMQSDKGSIPDRFSAQQFSDYHSELNMSSLELGDSALYFCASSLANEAFFGQGTRLTVV.

The sample holds a few counts of this clonotype. The chain employs TRBV2 and TRBJ2-1; D tentatively reads TRBD1 or TRBD2 (5 bases each). The CDR3 covers 14 residues. V shed 6 bases and J shed 6 bases, with 15 bases lying between them. Germline CDR1 reads SNHLY; CDR2 reads FYNNEI. As DNA, the CDR3 is TGTGCCAGCAGGCCCGGGACCGCGAGCAATGAGCAGTTCTTC. Protein sequence: CASRPGTASNEQFF.

J is TRBJ1-2 and V is TRBV20-1, with a weak D call TRBD1 (6 bases). This CDR3 comprises 14 residues. The V and J ends lost 5 bases and 8 bases respectively, with 21 bases between them. Per germline, CDR1 DFQATT and CDR2 SNEGSKA (reference sequence). CDR3 amino acids: CSAPPQTGRGGYTF. The DNA of the CDR3 is TGCAGTGCTCCTCCACAGACAGGTAGAGGAGGCTACACCTTC.

The count of this clonotype is one. This sequence joins TRBV13 and TRBJ2-7; 16 bases are shared with TRBD2. The CDR3 runs 16 residues. From germline, CDR1 is PRHDT and CDR2 FYEKMQ (reference sequence). J lost 9 bases, V lost 8 bases, and 13 bases had no gene match. The CDR3 loop is CASAAAGTSGRAWQYF. CDR3 DNA: TGTGCCAGCGCCGCCGCAGGGACTAGCGGGAGGGCCTGGCAGTACTTC.

A few counts support this clonotype. J is TRBJ2-7 and V is TRBV9, with a possible D match to TRBD1 (5 bases). Trimming pared 3 bases from V and 4 bases from J, leaving 11 bases between. Germline CDR1 and CDR2: SGDLS and YYNGEE. The CDR3 has 13 amino acids. The DNA for the CDR3 is TGTGCCAGCAGCGAGGACATCGGGTACGAGCAGTACTTC. This sequence encodes CASSEDIGYEQYF.

This clonotype occurred a few times. The rearrangement joins TRBV7-9 to TRBJ1-6; no firm D call. The germline CDR1 and CDR2 sequences are SEHNR and FQNEAQ (reference sequence). Between the trimmed V and J ends, which lost 1 base and 8 bases, there was a span of 6 bases. The length of the CDR3 is 13 residues. This CDR3 reads CASSLGGDSPLHF. The CDR3 DNA reads TGTGCCAGCAGCTTAGGGGGTGATTCACCCCTCCACTTT.

This clonotype was counted a few times. The chain is built from TRBV2 and TRBJ2-2; a possible D gene is TRBD1 (5 bases). Looked up from germline, CDR1 is SNHLY and CDR2 is FYNNEI. Deletions cut 11 bases from V and 2 bases from J, with 12 bases between. This CDR3 comprises 13 residues. This chain's CDR3 is CAGSTENTGELFF. The DNA for the CDR3 is TGTGCCGGTTCGACAGAAAACACCGGGGAGCTGTTTTTT.

V gene TRBV24-1 combines with J gene TRBJ2-2; D remains unclear. V lost 1 base and J 3 bases, leaving 17 bases between the germline ends. CDR3 length: 18 amino acids. Germline values: CDR1 KGHDR, CDR2 SFDVKD. CDR3 sequence reads: CATSDFTMRPEDTGELFF. The CDR3 DNA reads TGTGCCACCAGTGATTTTACGATGCGGCCCGAAGACACCGGGGAGCTGTTTTTT.

This chain joins TRBV29-1 and TRBJ2-1; 15 nucleotides line up with TRBD2. Trimming removed 3 bases from V and 2 bases from J; junction bases left unmatched: 2. Germline V gene sequence: CDR1 SQVTM, CDR2 ANQGSEA. There are 16 residues in the CDR3. CDR3 in DNA: TGCAGCGTTGACGGACTAGCGGGGGGGCCCTACAATGAGCAGTTCTTC. This translates into CSVDGLAGGPYNEQFF.

The chain links TRBV5-5 to TRBJ2-7; D could derive from TRBD1 or TRBD2 (5 bases each). The germline CDR1 and CDR2 sequences are SGHKS and YYEKEE (reference sequence). Trimming removed 1 base at V and 3 bases at J, with 17 bases between. This CDR3 is built from 16 residues. DNA of the CDR3: TGTGCCAGCAGCTTGACGGGGCCTGGAATTCTCTACGAGCAGTACTTC. Its translation: CASSLTGPGILYEQYF.

The genes are TRBV11-3 and TRBJ2-7; TRBD2 matches 11 bases. V trimming: 5 bases; J trimming: 4 bases; junction bases outside the gene matches: 10. CDR1 is SGHNT and CDR2 is YENEEA in the germline V gene. The CDR3 contains 16 residues. CDR3 sequence: CASSPSFGLAGYEQYF. DNA for the CDR3: TGTGCCAGCAGCCCTAGTTTCGGACTAGCGGGTTACGAGCAGTACTTC.

The rearrangement uses TRBV11-1 and TRBJ2-1; TRBD2 aligns across 11 bases. CDR3 size: 17 residues. V was clipped by 5 bases and J by 5 bases; unmatched bases: 11. Germline V gene data show CDR1 as SGHAT and CDR2 as FQDESV (reference sequence). The CDR3, as DNA: TGTGCCAGCAGCCTCAATTTTGGACTAGCGGGCGACAATGAGCAGTTCTTC. Its protein product is CASSLNFGLAGDNEQFF.

The rearrangement uses TRBV6-5 and TRBJ1-2; D perhaps matches TRBD1 (6 bases). Germline V lookup: CDR1 MNHEY, CDR2 SVGAGI. This CDR3 is 13 amino acids long. V dropped 6 bases and J dropped 4 bases, with 12 bases sitting between them. CDR3 in amino acids: CASSLDRFYGYTF. The CDR3, as DNA: TGTGCCAGCAGCCTTGACAGGTTCTATGGCTACACCTTC.

This clonotype appeared a few times. This rearrangement joins TRBV29-1 to TRBJ1-1, with D unresolved. CDR3 length: 13 amino acids. Trimming took off 4 bases at V and 6 bases at J, with 15 bases between the two ends. The germline V gene encodes CDR1 SQVTM and CDR2 ANQGSEA. CDR3 in amino acids: CSVGSSVSAEAFF. CDR3 sequence (DNA): TGCAGCGTTGGGAGCTCGGTGAGTGCTGAAGCTTTCTTT.

The chain has TRBV7-2 and TRBJ2-7; TRBD2 might be the D (5 bases). CDR3 size: 14 residues. Germline assignment: CDR1 SGHTA and CDR2 FQGNSA. V gave up 4 bases and J gave up 4 bases, with 14 bases separating them. As DNA, the CDR3 is TGTGCCAGCAGCTCCCTTAGCGTCCGTTACGAGCAGTACTTC. Protein sequence: CASSSLSVRYEQYF.

The rearrangement joins TRBV7-9 to TRBJ2-3; D tentatively reads TRBD1 or TRBD2 (5 bases each). This CDR3 region has 14 residues. Trimming removed 5 bases at V and 3 bases at J, with 12 bases between. Germline CDR1 and CDR2: SEHNR and FQNEAQ (reference sequence). The CDR3 DNA follows: TGTGCCAGCAGCCCCGAGGGGTGGACAGATACGCAGTATTTT. This encodes CASSPEGWTDTQYF.

The chain is built from TRBV18 and TRBJ2-1; 7 bases line up with TRBD2. The V segment lost 3 bases and the J segment 7 bases; nucleotides outside the gene matches: 9. The V gene's germline CDR1 is KGHSH and CDR2 LQKENI. This CDR3 region has 15 residues. The CDR3: CASSPLRGSGNEQFF. The CDR3 DNA is TGTGCCAGCTCACCTCTGCGGGGGTCTGGGAATGAGCAGTTCTTC.

This clonotype was counted a few times. The rearrangement uses TRBV12-3 or TRBV12-4 and TRBJ2-7; no reliable D call. The CDR3 has 12 amino acids. V was trimmed by 4 bases and J by 3 bases, leaving 7 bases between them. CDR3 amino acids: CASSSILYEQYF. For the CDR3, the DNA is TGTGCCAGCAGTTCGATTCTCTACGAGCAGTACTTC.

The table lists this clonotype with many counts. The genes are TRBV7-2 and TRBJ2-2; the D gene is possibly TRBD1 (5 bases). Trimming left V 3 bases short and J 1 base short, with 6 bases between. Germline CDR1 SGHTA, CDR2 FQGNSA. The CDR3 contains 14 residues. The CDR3 loop reads CASSLTVNTGELFF. The CDR3 coding sequence is TGTGCCAGCAGCTTGACAGTGAACACCGGGGAGCTGTTTTTT.